The 11 T cell receptor beta chains given below trace back to one sample, sequenced in a study of cytomegalovirus exposure and HLA in healthy donors. The PCR used 60 Vbeta and 13 Jbeta primers. TCRdb's copy holds only in-frame clones and misses some; the assay was immunoSEQ multiplex PCR. The top ten hold roughly 4% of the sample, which has 95,000 to 100,000 clones, under 85% seen once. The source material was PBMCs. All receptors come from a man aged 40-50 years in good health and CMV-seronegative.

This clone appeared a few times. The V and J genes are TRBV15 and TRBJ2-5; a possible D gene is TRBD1 (6 bases). The ends were cut back, 0 bases at V and 5 bases at J, with 10 bases in the middle. CDR3 length: 14 amino acids. Germline CDR1 is LNHNV and CDR2 is YYDKDF (reference sequence). The CDR3 protein is CATSRDRGGETQYF. CDR3 sequence (DNA): TGTGCCACCAGCAGAGACAGGGGTGGGGAGACCCAGTACTTC.

V gene TRBV7-2 combines with J gene TRBJ2-7; TRBD1 is a possible D gene (5 bases). V was shortened by 0 bases and J by 7 bases, with 10 bases between the two germline ends. The CDR3 loop spans 13 amino acids. The germline gives CDR1 SGHTA, CDR2 FQGNSA. DNA for the CDR3: TGTGCCAGCAGCTTAGCGTTTAAGGGGGAGCAGTACGTC. Protein sequence: CASSLAFKGEQYV.

The CDR3 DNA follows: TGCGCCAGCAGCTTGGGGCAGGGGGCCCATGGCTACACCTTC. Its translation: CASSLGQGAHGYTF. The chain joins TRBV5-1 to TRBJ1-2; 8 bases are a match to TRBD1. The germline CDR1 and CDR2 sequences are SGHRS and YFSETQ. The CDR3 runs to 14 residues. Trimming took 0 bases from V and 6 from J; bases not matched to a gene: 4.

This clone is a singleton in its sample. V and J are TRBV29-1 and TRBJ2-1; D is possibly TRBD1 (6 bases). This CDR3 region has 12 residues. CDR1 and CDR2 from the germline V gene are SQVTM and ANQGSEA. V lost 7 bases to trimming and J lost 6 bases, with 13 bases between them. DNA of the CDR3: TGCAGCGCAGGGGTTTGGGCCAATGAGCAGTTCTTC. Translating it yields CSAGVWANEQFF.

This chain joins TRBV5-4 and TRBJ1-3; D unresolved. With 1 base removed from V and 3 bases from J, the gap between germline ends came to 20 bases. Germline V gene sequence: CDR1 SGHNT, CDR2 YYREEE (reference sequence). The CDR3 contains 18 residues. The CDR3 loop reads CASSLYSVHQKRGNTIYF. DNA of the CDR3: TGTGCCAGCAGCTTGTACTCGGTACACCAAAAGCGTGGAAACACCATATATTTT.

The chain links TRBV2 to TRBJ2-6; D is perhaps TRBD1 (8 bases). The CDR3 consists of 16 residues. From germline, CDR1 is SNHLY and CDR2 FYNNEI. Trimming took 6 bases from V and 4 from J, leaving 16 bases between them. CDR3 bases: TGTGCCAGCAGCGGACAGGGAGGGGCCGGGGCCAACGTCCTGACTTTC. Translation: CASSGQGGAGANVLTF. The variable domain in full, with the rest retrieved from reference TRBV2 and TRBJ2-6, is EPEVTQTPSHQVTQMGQEVILRCVPISNHLYFYWYRQILGQKVEFLVSFYNNEISEKSEIFDDQFSVERPDGSNFTLKIRSTKLEDSAMYFCASSGQGGAGANVLTFGAGSRLTVL.

The rearrangement links TRBV6-5 to TRBJ2-7; 9 bases are a match to TRBD2. The CDR3 consists of 16 residues. V lost 0 bases to trimming and J lost 2 bases; unmatched junction nucleotides: 5. Germline CDR1 and CDR2: MNHEY and SVGAGI. The CDR3 region has the DNA TGTGCCAGCAGTTACTCAGCTAGCGGGGATACCTACGAGCAGTACTTC. It encodes CASSYSASGDTYEQYF.

The chain links TRBV28 to TRBJ2-7; 8 bases fit TRBD1. V shed 4 bases, J shed 6 bases, and the junction held 8 bases outside the gene matches. Germline V gene lookup returns CDR1 MDHEN and CDR2 SYDVKM. The CDR3 runs 14 residues. The CDR3 nucleotides are TGTGCCAGCAGTTCCTCACCGGACAGGGCCGAGCAGTACGTC. This translates into CASSSSPDRAEQYV.

V usage is TRBV7-8 and J usage is TRBJ1-2; no reliable D call. From germline, CDR1 is SGHVS and CDR2 FQNEAQ. The CDR3 extends over 12 amino acids. Trimming shortened V by 5 bases and J by 8 bases, and 12 bases separated the two germline ends. DNA of the CDR3: TGTGCCAGCAGCCCTGGCGCGGGAGGCTACACCTTC. Amino acids: CASSPGAGGYTF. The whole variable domain, filled in from reference TRBV7-8 and TRBJ1-2, reads GAGVSQSPRYKVAKRGQDVALRCDPISGHVSLFWYQQALGQGPEFLTYFQNEAQLDKSGLPSDRFFAERPEGSVSTLKIQRTQQEDSAVYLCASSPGAGGYTFGSGTRLTVV.

Comments on this clone: Its ends do not fully match the called genes, so a read error is possible. The V gene is TRBV30, the J gene TRBJ1-3; maybe TRBD1 (6 bases). CDR1 is GTSNPN and CDR2 is SVGIG in the germline V gene (reference sequence). The CDR3 length is 13 residues. The CDR3 loop reads CARRQVPGNTIYF. The CDR3 nucleotides read TGTGCCAGGAGACAGGTTCCCGGAAACACCATATATTTT. Using reference TRBV30 and TRBJ1-3 for the parts outside the CDR3, the full variable domain is SQTIHQWPATLVQPVGSPLSLECTVEGTSNPNLYWYRQAAGRGLQLLFYSVGIGQISSEVPQNLSASRPQDRQFILSSKKLLLSDSGFYLCARRQVPGNTIYFGEGSWLTVV.

This rearrangement joins TRBV5-5 to TRBJ2-7; 7 nucleotides match TRBD1. The ends lost 7 bases at V and 3 bases at J; junction bases unmatched: 4. This CDR3 spans 12 amino acids. CDR1 and CDR2 from the germline V gene are SGHKS and YYEKEE (reference sequence). CDR3 loop: CASDRDLYEQYF. In nucleotides, the CDR3 is TGTGCCAGCGACAGGGACCTCTACGAGCAGTACTTC.